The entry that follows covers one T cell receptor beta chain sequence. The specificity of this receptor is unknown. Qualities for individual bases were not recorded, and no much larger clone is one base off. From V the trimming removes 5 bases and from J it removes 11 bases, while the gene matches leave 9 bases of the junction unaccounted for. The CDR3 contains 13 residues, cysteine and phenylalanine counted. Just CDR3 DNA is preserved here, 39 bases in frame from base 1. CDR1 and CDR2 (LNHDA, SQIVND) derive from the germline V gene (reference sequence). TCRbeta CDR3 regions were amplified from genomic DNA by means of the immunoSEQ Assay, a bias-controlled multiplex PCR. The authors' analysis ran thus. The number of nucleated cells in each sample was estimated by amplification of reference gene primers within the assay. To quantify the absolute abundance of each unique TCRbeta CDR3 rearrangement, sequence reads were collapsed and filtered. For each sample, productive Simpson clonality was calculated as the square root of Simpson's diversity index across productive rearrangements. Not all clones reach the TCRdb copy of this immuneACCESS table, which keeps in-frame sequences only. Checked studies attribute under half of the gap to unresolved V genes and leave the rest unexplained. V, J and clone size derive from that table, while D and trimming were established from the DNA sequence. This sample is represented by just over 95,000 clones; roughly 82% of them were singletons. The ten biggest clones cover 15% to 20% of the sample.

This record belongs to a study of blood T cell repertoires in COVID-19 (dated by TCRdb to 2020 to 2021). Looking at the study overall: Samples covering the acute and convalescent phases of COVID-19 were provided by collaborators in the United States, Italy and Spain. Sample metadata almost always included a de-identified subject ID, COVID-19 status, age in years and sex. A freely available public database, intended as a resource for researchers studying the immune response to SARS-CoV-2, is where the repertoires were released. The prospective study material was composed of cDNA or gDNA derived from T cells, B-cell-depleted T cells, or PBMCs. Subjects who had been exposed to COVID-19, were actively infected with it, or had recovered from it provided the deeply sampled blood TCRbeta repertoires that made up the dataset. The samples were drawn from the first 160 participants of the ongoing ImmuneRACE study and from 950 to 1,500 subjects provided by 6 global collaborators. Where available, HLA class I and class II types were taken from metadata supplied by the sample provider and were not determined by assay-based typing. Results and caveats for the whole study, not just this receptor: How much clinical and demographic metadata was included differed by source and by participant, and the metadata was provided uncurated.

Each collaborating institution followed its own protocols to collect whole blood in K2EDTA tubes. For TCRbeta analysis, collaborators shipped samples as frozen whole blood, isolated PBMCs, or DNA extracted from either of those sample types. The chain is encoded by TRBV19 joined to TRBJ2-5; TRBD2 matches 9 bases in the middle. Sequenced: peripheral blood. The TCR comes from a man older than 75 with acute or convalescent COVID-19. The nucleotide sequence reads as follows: TGTGCCAGTAGTTCCGAAATAGCGGGGGAACAGTACTTC. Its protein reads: CASSSEIAGEQYF.